Listed below are T cell receptor beta chains from one sample, sequenced in a study. A single record per CDR3 protein comes from TCRdb applying MiXCR to the 5' RACE reads. The sample holds 35,000 to 55,000 distinct CDR3 sequences, 22% seen once. Material for sequencing was Tregs sorted from a lymph node. The receptors shown here come from a female donor with breast cancer. Each CDR3 is given with its conserved first and last residue. A D gene is named only where the DNA matches it firmly. Expanded clones are given a class, and other clones once, few, many or no size at all.

clone size	V gene	D gene	J gene	CDR3 protein	CDR3 DNA
many	TRBV5-1	TRBD1	TRBJ1-5	CASSTGGINQPQHF	TGCGCCAGCAGTACAGGGGGCATCAATCAGCCCCAGCATTTT
many	TRBV5-1	.	TRBJ1-2	CASSLVGESYGYTF	TGCGCCAGCAGCTTGGTGGGGGAATCCTATGGCTACACCTTC
few	TRBV5-1	TRBD2	TRBJ2-7	CASSLASSSGNSYEQYF	TGCGCCAGCAGCTTGGCCTCTTCTAGCGGGAATTCCTACGAGCAGTACTTC
many	TRBV12-3/TRBV12-4	TRBD1	TRBJ1-5	CASSLRTGVQPQHF	TGTGCCAGCAGTTTACGGACAGGGGTTCAGCCCCAGCATTTT
many	TRBV28	.	TRBJ1-1	CASLAAVPNTEAFF	TGTGCCAGCTTGGCAGCGGTCCCGAACACTGAAGCTTTCTTT
.	TRBV7-6	.	TRBJ2-3	CASSSSTDTQYF	TGTGCCAGCAGCTCATCTACAGATACGCAGTATTTT
.	TRBV2	.	TRBJ2-7	CASSESGDTYEQCF	TGTGCCAGCAGTGAATCGGGGGACACCTACGAGCAGTGCTTC
few	TRBV20-1	TRBD1	TRBJ1-2	CSAISGQSVYGYTF	TGCAGTGCTATCTCGGGACAGTCAGTCTATGGCTACACCTTC
few	TRBV5-1	TRBD1	TRBJ1-1	CASSGGQLAGTEAFF	TGCGCCAGCAGCGGGGGACAGCTGGCGGGAACTGAAGCTTTCTTT
many	TRBV12-3/TRBV12-4	TRBD2	TRBJ2-5	CASRPGLAGQETQYF	TGTGCCAGCAGACCAGGACTAGCGGGGCAAGAGACCCAGTACTTC
many	TRBV20-1	TRBD2	TRBJ2-7	CSAISGRAFYEQYF	TGCAGTGCTATTAGCGGGAGGGCCTTTTACGAGCAGTACTTC
.	TRBV5-1	.	TRBJ2-7	CASSFAGRENEQYF	TGCGCCAGCAGCTTTGCGGGACGTGAAAACGAGCAGTACTTC
.	TRBV29-1	TRBD1	TRBJ1-1	CSVVGDSTEAFF	TGCAGCGTTGTAGGGGACAGCACTGAAGCTTTCTTT
many	TRBV7-2	.	TRBJ1-1	CASSLPTNTEAFF	TGTGCCAGCAGCCTCCCGACGAACACTGAAGCTTTCTTT
.	TRBV11-2	.	TRBJ2-1	CASSLTTQEQFF	TGTGCCAGCAGCTTAACAACTCAGGAGCAGTTCTTC
.	TRBV7-8	TRBD2	TRBJ2-5	CASSPWVSGRAVETQYF	TGTGCCAGCAGCCCCTGGGTTAGCGGGAGGGCCGTGGAGACCCAGTACTTC
.	TRBV4-1	.	TRBJ2-5	CASSQDLGRWGERETQYF	TGCGCCAGCAGCCAAGATCTAGGCAGGTGGGGGGAGCGGGAGACCCAGTACTTC
.	TRBV2	TRBD2	TRBJ2-1	CASRRTSASSYNEQFF	TGTGCCAGCAGGCGGACTAGCGCCAGCTCCTACAATGAGCAGTTCTTC
few	TRBV12-3/TRBV12-4	TRBD1	TRBJ1-2	CASMSGGNYGYTF	TGTGCCAGCATGTCAGGGGGCAACTATGGCTACACCTTC
few	TRBV7-9	.	TRBJ1-2	CASTAWGSNYGYTF	TGTGCCAGCACCGCATGGGGATCTAACTATGGCTACACCTTC
.	TRBV4-2	.	TRBJ2-1	CASSRHSRSSDNEQFF	TGTGCCAGCAGCCGTCATAGCAGGAGTAGTGACAATGAGCAGTTCTTC
.	TRBV12-3/TRBV12-4	TRBD2	TRBJ2-3	CASSTGTSGPEPDTQYF	TGTGCCAGCAGTACCGGGACTAGCGGGCCAGAGCCAGATACGCAGTATTTT
.	TRBV2	.	TRBJ2-7	CASSDKAASNPYEQYF	TGTGCCAGCAGTGATAAAGCGGCTTCTAACCCCTACGAGCAGTACTTC
few	TRBV6-4	TRBD2	TRBJ2-5	CASSDRASGRESQETQYF	TGTGCCAGCAGTGATAGAGCTAGCGGGAGGGAGTCTCAAGAGACCCAGTACTTC
few	TRBV4-1	.	TRBJ2-1	CASSQDSGYNEQFF	TGCGCCAGCAGCCAAGATTCGGGTTACAATGAGCAGTTCTTC
few	TRBV2	TRBD1	TRBJ1-1	CASSTGGGGMNTEAFF	TGTGCCAGCAGTACAGGGGGCGGTGGGATGAACACTGAAGCTTTCTTT
many	TRBV5-1	.	TRBJ1-1	CASSLGQITEAFF	TGCGCCAGCAGCTTGGGGCAGATCACTGAAGCTTTCTTT
few	TRBV4-1	.	TRBJ2-3	CASSQEGIAGTDTQYF	TGCGCCAGCAGCCAAGAAGGTATAGCGGGCACAGATACGCAGTATTTT
.	TRBV9	TRBD1	TRBJ1-5	CASSASGGYQPQHF	TGTGCCAGCAGCGCGTCAGGGGGCTATCAGCCCCAGCATTTT
.	TRBV30	.	TRBJ2-1	CAWSSGEEQLF	TGTGCCTGGAGTAGCGGAGAGGAGCAGCTCTTC
many	TRBV4-3	.	TRBJ1-3	CASSQADANSGNTIYF	TGCGCCAGCAGCCAAGCCGATGCGAATTCTGGAAACACCATATATTTT
many	TRBV28	.	TRBJ1-2	CASSFRAAYGYTF	TGTGCCAGCAGTTTCAGGGCCGCCTATGGCTACACCTTC
many	TRBV6-5	.	TRBJ2-2	CASSPGPASGELFF	TGTGCCAGCAGCCCGGGACCTGCCTCCGGGGAGCTGTTTTTT
few	TRBV6-5	.	TRBJ2-2	CASSYSYRVPGELFF	TGTGCCAGCAGTTACTCCTACAGGGTGCCCGGGGAGCTGTTTTTT
few	TRBV3-1	.	TRBJ2-7	CASSHPLSYEQYF	TGTGCCAGCAGCCACCCTCTCTCCTACGAGCAGTACTTC
many	TRBV7-2	.	TRBJ2-1	CASSTPTSYNEQFF	TGTGCCAGCAGCACGCCCACTTCCTACAATGAGCAGTTCTTC
many	TRBV29-1	TRBD2	TRBJ2-7	CSAETSGAYEQYF	TGCAGCGCCGAGACTAGCGGGGCCTACGAGCAGTACTTC
many	TRBV7-8	.	TRBJ2-3	CASSLGTSTDTQYF	TGTGCCAGCAGCTTAGGGACTAGCACAGATACGCAGTATTTT
many	TRBV4-2	.	TRBJ2-1	CASSQKVAVNDRNEQFF	TGTGCCAGCAGCCAAAAAGTAGCGGTAAACGACCGGAATGAGCAGTTCTTC
many	TRBV5-6	TRBD1	TRBJ1-1	CASSGSGGGTAFF	TGTGCCAGCAGCGGTTCAGGGGGAGGAACGGCTTTCTTT
few	TRBV5-4	.	TRBJ2-5	CASSPTGGNNQETQYF	TGTGCCAGCAGCCCGACTGGCGGGAACAATCAAGAGACCCAGTACTTC
many	TRBV28	.	TRBJ1-1	CASSAIWGPNTEAFF	TGTGCCAGCAGTGCTATTTGGGGACCCAACACTGAAGCTTTCTTT
.	TRBV7-9	.	TRBJ2-7	CASSDSYEQYF	TGTGCCAGCAGCGACTCCTACGAGCAGTACTTC
few	TRBV19	TRBD2	TRBJ2-7	CASSIGASGSYEQYF	TGTGCCAGTAGTATAGGAGCTAGCGGGAGCTACGAGCAGTACTTC
.	TRBV5-1	.	TRBJ1-2	CASAPGTRAYGYTF	TGCGCCAGCGCTCCCGGGACACGAGCTTATGGCTACACCTTC
many	TRBV7-9	.	TRBJ2-2	CASSLAGGGGELFF	TGTGCCAGCAGCTTAGCAGGAGGAGGCGGGGAGCTGTTTTTT
.	TRBV20-1	.	TRBJ1-6	CSASAVRDSPLHF	TGCAGTGCTAGTGCGGTCAGGGATTCACCCCTCCACTTT
many	TRBV6-1	.	TRBJ1-6	CASRDWRSPLHF	TGTGCCAGCAGAGACTGGAGATCACCCCTCCACTTT
few	TRBV20-1	.	TRBJ2-1	CSAPLGLSSYNEQFF	TGCAGTGCACCGCTAGGACTGAGCTCCTACAATGAGCAGTTCTTC
few	TRBV4-3	TRBD2	TRBJ2-3	CASSQASGTSFQDTQYF	TGCGCCAGCAGCCAAGCTTCGGGGACTAGCTTTCAAGATACGCAGTATTTT
.	TRBV29-1	.	TRBJ2-7	CSGRDLGYYEQYF	TGCAGCGGTCGGGACTTAGGGTACTACGAGCAGTACTTC
few	TRBV5-1	TRBD2	TRBJ2-3	CASSWDGQREALSDTQYF	TGCGCCAGCAGCTGGGACGGGCAGCGGGAGGCCCTATCAGATACGCAGTATTTT
many	TRBV7-9	.	TRBJ1-4	CASSPANEKLFF	TGTGCCAGCAGCCCCGCGAATGAAAAACTGTTTTTT
.	TRBV4-1	TRBD1	TRBJ2-6	CASSQEGEGAGGANVLTF	TGCGCCAGCAGCCAAGAGGGAGAGGGGGCTGGGGGGGCCAACGTCCTGACTTTC
many	TRBV13	.	TRBJ2-7	CASSLYSGSPYEQYF	TGTGCCAGCAGCTTATACTCCGGCAGCCCCTACGAGCAGTACTTC
many	TRBV5-6	.	TRBJ2-5	CASRRDIQETQYF	TGTGCCAGCAGACGGGACATACAAGAGACCCAGTACTTC
many	TRBV27	.	TRBJ1-2	CASSLRGNYGYTF	TGTGCCAGCAGTTTGAGGGGAAATTATGGCTACACCTTC
few	TRBV7-2	.	TRBJ2-7	CASSLFGSEQYF	TGTGCCAGCAGCCTATTCGGGAGCGAGCAGTACTTC
few	TRBV29-1	.	TRBJ2-1	CSVGLDTYNEQFF	TGCAGCGTTGGTTTGGACACTTACAATGAGCAGTTCTTC